Each of the 29 T cell receptor beta chains below was sequenced from the same sample in a study of blood T cell repertoires in COVID-19. TCRdb's table, derived via immunoSEQ multiplex PCR, lists solely in-frame clones and lacks some. Of about 300,000 clones in the sample, more than 85% were seen once. Material for sequencing was peripheral blood. These receptors originate from a woman between 25 and 40 years old with COVID-19, enrolled during active disease.

V is TRBV5-1 and J is TRBJ1-2, with TRBD1 identical over 8 bases. The CDR3 loop spans 14 amino acids. Trimming cost V 0 bases and J 8 bases; bases outside gene matches: 6. The V gene's germline CDR1 is SGHRS and CDR2 YFSETQ. The CDR3 region is CASSLAVTGDGYTF. The CDR3 DNA reads as TGCGCCAGCAGCTTGGCCGTGACAGGGGACGGCTACACCTTC.

The chain has TRBV9 and TRBJ2-2, with 9 bases fitting TRBD2. This CDR3 is 16 amino acids long. The J segment lost 3 bases and the V segment lost 0 bases, leaving 3 bases of the junction unmatched. Per the germline V gene, CDR1 is SGDLS and CDR2 is YYNGEE. CDR3 DNA sequence: TGTGCCAGCAGCGTAGGTGCGGGAGGGTACACCGGGGAGCTGTTTTTT. This gives the protein CASSVGAGGYTGELFF. Full variable domain (remainder filled in from reference TRBV9 and TRBJ2-2): DSGVTQTPKHLITATGQRVTLRCSPRSGDLSVYWYQQSLDQGLQFLIQYYNGEERAKGNILERFSAQQFPDLHSELNLSSLELGDSALYFCASSVGAGGYTGELFFGEGSRLTVL.

The chain has TRBV2 and TRBJ2-3, with 9 bases fitting TRBD1. This CDR3 contains 15 residues. The ends lost 6 bases at V and 3 bases at J; junction bases unmatched: 7. Looked up from germline, CDR1 is SNHLY and CDR2 is FYNNEI. The CDR3 loop reads CASSTGGDQTDTQYF. In DNA form, the CDR3 reads TGTGCCAGCAGCACAGGGGGCGACCAAACAGATACGCAGTATTTT.

This clone was seen only once. The gene calls are TRBV18 and TRBJ1-3; D is possibly TRBD1 (5 bases). V gave up 3 bases and J gave up 6 bases, with 12 bases separating them. This CDR3 contains 14 residues. CDR1 is KGHSH and CDR2 is LQKENI in the germline V gene. The CDR3 protein is CASSPSGLENTIYF. DNA for the CDR3: TGTGCCAGCTCACCTTCAGGGCTCGAAAACACCATATATTTT.

This chain joins TRBV5-6 and TRBJ2-1; D may be TRBD2 (5 bases). V gave up 6 bases and J gave up 9 bases, with 28 bases separating them. Germline V gene sequence: CDR1 SGHDT, CDR2 YYEEEE. This CDR3 has 17 amino acids. This CDR3 reads CASNPRVLSPAYGEQFF. In nucleotides, the CDR3 is TGTGCCAGCAACCCGAGGGTCCTAAGCCCCGCCTATGGTGAGCAGTTCTTC.

The CDR3 is CSVAGQGGVVPEAFF. As DNA, the CDR3 is TGCAGCGTTGCGGGGCAGGGAGGAGTGGTACCTGAAGCTTTCTTT. The chain carries TRBV29-1 and TRBJ1-1, with D tentatively TRBD1 (5 bases). Looked up from germline, CDR1 is SQVTM and CDR2 is ANQGSEA. CDR3 length equals 15 residues. V dropped 4 bases and J dropped 6 bases, with 21 bases sitting between them.

V and J are TRBV19 and TRBJ1-1; 9 nucleotides match TRBD1. The CDR3 contains 14 residues. CDR1 and CDR2 (germline): LNHDA, SQIVND (reference sequence). V was pared by 7 bases and J by 4 bases, with 7 bases of the junction left unmatched. The CDR3 loop reads CASTRTGAGTEAFF. The CDR3 DNA reads TGTGCCAGTACCAGGACAGGGGCCGGCACTGAAGCTTTCTTT.

This chain joins TRBV29-1 and TRBJ1-2; no definite D call. The CDR3 loop spans 14 amino acids. Germline V gene data show CDR1 as SQVTM and CDR2 as ANQGSEA. V lost 1 base to trimming and J lost 5 bases, with 14 bases between them. CDR3 region: CSVEGEQNPYGYTF. The CDR3, as DNA: TGCAGCGTTGAAGGGGAGCAGAATCCTTATGGCTACACCTTC.

The chain is built from TRBV7-9 and TRBJ1-1; possible D gene TRBD1, 6 bases. Germline V gene lookup returns CDR1 SEHNR and CDR2 FQNEAQ (reference sequence). V was trimmed by 6 bases and J by 0 bases, leaving 14 bases between them. The CDR3 length is 15 residues. In nucleotides, the CDR3 is TGTGCCAGCAGTCCAGCTGGGACAATGAACACTGAAGCTTTCTTT. Its protein is CASSPAGTMNTEAFF.

The CDR3 reads CASSRGTGLAGGETQYF. DNA of the CDR3: TGTGCCAGCAGCCGGGGGACGGGCCTAGCGGGAGGGGAGACCCAGTACTTC. The rearrangement joins TRBV11-2 to TRBJ2-5; 12 positions agree with TRBD2. Trimming cost V 5 bases and J 5 bases; bases outside gene matches: 12. Germline-derived CDR1 and CDR2 are SGHAT and FQNNGV. CDR3 length: 17 residues.

This sequence joins TRBV10-2 and TRBJ2-7; D perhaps matches TRBD1 (5 bases). CDR1 and CDR2 (germline): WSHSY, SAAADI. Deletions cut 4 bases from V and 2 bases from J, with 12 bases between. The CDR3 length is 14 residues. This CDR3 reads CASSVLDNPYEQYF. CDR3 nucleotides: TGCGCCAGCAGTGTCTTGGACAATCCCTACGAGCAGTACTTC.

The rearrangement uses TRBV15 and TRBJ2-2; 10 nucleotides agree with TRBD1. Germline trimming cut 0 bases from V and 4 bases from J; bases unmatched to any gene: 2. The CDR3 runs 16 residues. Germline V gives CDR1 LNHNV, CDR2 YYDKDF (reference sequence). As DNA, the CDR3 is TGTGCCACCAGCAGAGAGGGGACAGGGGTCACCGGGGAGCTGTTTTTT. It codes for CATSREGTGVTGELFF.

The rearrangement joins TRBV30 to TRBJ2-2; 7 bases match TRBD2. V trimming: 0 bases; J trimming: 5 bases; junction bases outside the gene matches: 3. Germline lookup yields CDR1 GTSNPN and CDR2 SVGIG (reference sequence). This CDR3 region has 14 residues. The CDR3 loop reads CAWSVGGDTGELFF. The DNA for the CDR3 is TGTGCCTGGAGTGTGGGAGGGGATACCGGGGAGCTGTTTTTT.

The chain has TRBV9 and TRBJ2-7; TRBD2 agrees at 9 bases. V was clipped by 0 bases and J by 6 bases; unmatched bases: 13. This CDR3 region has 17 residues. The germline V gene encodes CDR1 SGDLS and CDR2 YYNGEE. The CDR3 spells CASSVDPSGTPGGEQYF. The CDR3 region has the DNA TGTGCCAGCAGCGTAGATCCTAGCGGGACCCCAGGGGGCGAGCAGTACTTC. The full variable domain, in which reference TRBV9 and TRBJ2-7 provide the parts outside the CDR3, is DSGVTQTPKHLITATGQRVTLRCSPRSGDLSVYWYQQSLDQGLQFLIQYYNGEERAKGNILERFSAQQFPDLHSELNLSSLELGDSALYFCASSVDPSGTPGGEQYFGPGTRLTVT.

V gene TRBV7-3 combines with J gene TRBJ2-1, with TRBD2 identical over 7 bases. Germline assignment: CDR1 SGHTA and CDR2 FQGTGA. V lost 5 bases and J lost 3; bases outside the gene matches: 1. The CDR3 length is 13 residues. The CDR3 DNA sequence: TGTGCCAGCAGCCCGGGAGGCTACAATGAGCAGTTCTTC. Protein sequence: CASSPGGYNEQFF. Full variable domain (missing parts from reference TRBV7-3 and TRBJ2-1): GAGVSQTPSNKVTEKGKYVELRCDPISGHTALYWYRQSLGQGPEFLIYFQGTGAADDSGLPNDRFFAVRPEGSVSTLKIQRTERGDSAVYLCASSPGGYNEQFFGPGTRLTVL.

The chain has TRBV6-5 and TRBJ1-5, with D possibly matching TRBD1 (5 bases). Germline values: CDR1 MNHEY, CDR2 SVGAGI. V lost 6 bases to trimming and J lost 5 bases, with 11 bases between them. The CDR3 covers 13 residues. In DNA, the CDR3 is TGTGCCAGCAGCTATGGACAAGATCAGCCCCAGCATTTT. Translated, it gives CASSYGQDQPQHF.

V is TRBV19 and J is TRBJ1-2; TRBD1 matches at 9 bases. J gave up 6 bases and V 5 bases, and 4 bases lay outside the gene matches. Germline lookup yields CDR1 LNHDA and CDR2 SQIVND (reference sequence). The CDR3 is made up of 13 amino acids. As DNA, the CDR3 is TGTGCCAGTAGTGACAGGGGGGAGGATGGCTACACCTTC. Amino acids: CASSDRGEDGYTF.

The chain links TRBV6-2 or TRBV6-3 to TRBJ2-7; D possibly corresponds to TRBD1 (6 bases). V lost 4 bases and J lost 3, with 16 bases in between. Germline V CDR1 and CDR2: MNHEY, SVGEGT. CDR3 length: 15 residues. Written as DNA, the CDR3 is TGTGCCAGCAGTTTTGGGGGCAGCTCAAACTACGAGCAGTACTTC. Translation: CASSFGGSSNYEQYF.

V and J are TRBV7-9 and TRBJ1-2, with a possible D match to TRBD1 (6 bases). The CDR3 runs 16 residues. In germline, CDR1 is SEHNR, CDR2 FQNEAQ (reference sequence). V was clipped by 3 bases and J by 0 bases, with 14 bases between them. Written as DNA, the CDR3 is TGTGCCAGCAGCTTCGGTTCAGGGGCCGCTAACTATGGCTACACCTTC. Its protein is CASSFGSGAANYGYTF.

This clone has just a few counts. CDR3 sequence reads: CASSPTGVANTEAFF. Written as DNA, the CDR3 is TGTGCCAGCAGCCCGACAGGCGTGGCGAACACTGAAGCTTTCTTT. The rearrangement joins TRBV3-1 (or the pseudogene TRBV3-2) to TRBJ1-1; D perhaps matches TRBD1 (6 bases). Trimming pared 4 bases from V and 1 base from J, leaving 13 bases between. The CDR3 sequence is 15 residues long. In germline, CDR1 is LGHDT, CDR2 YNNKEL (reference sequence).

The chain combines TRBV5-6 with TRBJ1-1, with D perhaps TRBD1 (5 bases). The germline gives CDR1 SGHDT, CDR2 YYEEEE. V was clipped by 0 bases and J by 2 bases, with 14 bases between them. The CDR3 contains 16 residues. CDR3 protein: CASSLDSGRVNTEAFF. CDR3 DNA sequence: TGTGCCAGCAGCTTGGATAGCGGCAGGGTTAACACTGAAGCTTTCTTT.

The rearrangement links TRBV5-1 to TRBJ2-1; 7 nucleotides agree with TRBD2. The CDR3 consists of 16 residues. Unmatched junction bases numbered 8, after V lost 0 bases and J lost 5 bases. CDR1 SGHRS and CDR2 YFSETQ come from the germline V gene. CDR3 DNA: TGCGCCAGCAGCTTGGTCCCCAGCGGGATACACAATGAGCAGTTCTTC. It codes for CASSLVPSGIHNEQFF.

V usage is TRBV14 and J usage is TRBJ2-7, with 12 bases lining up with TRBD2. This CDR3 region has 17 residues. Per germline, CDR1 SGHDN and CDR2 FVKESK. V lost 4 bases and J lost 0; bases outside the gene matches: 7. The CDR3 region is CASSRTSSGRASYEQYF. The DNA for the CDR3 is TGTGCCAGCAGCCGAACCTCTAGCGGGAGGGCCTCCTACGAGCAGTACTTC.

V is TRBV5-4 and J is TRBJ1-6; 9 nucleotides match TRBD1. The CDR3 is made up of 15 amino acids. Germline CDR1 reads SGHNT; CDR2 reads YYREEE (reference sequence). V lost 4 bases, J lost 8 bases, and 7 bases stayed unmatched. This CDR3 reads CASSATGGGDSPLHF. CDR3 sequence (DNA): TGTGCCAGCAGCGCTACAGGGGGCGGGGATTCACCCCTCCACTTT.

The chain uses TRBV28 and TRBJ2-7, with 13 nucleotides matching TRBD2. Germline CDR1 MDHEN, CDR2 SYDVKM. This CDR3 has 18 residues. After removal of 6 bases from V and 5 bases from J, the junction contained 16 bases not matched to a gene. CDR3 sequence: CASSDSRRTSGRGNEQYF. The CDR3 nucleotides read TGTGCCAGCAGCGATTCCCGTCGTACTAGCGGGAGGGGCAACGAGCAGTACTTC. Using reference TRBV28 and TRBJ2-7 for the parts outside the CDR3, the full variable domain is DVKVTQSSRYLVKRTGEKVFLECVQDMDHENMFWYRQDPGLGLRLIYFSYDVKMKEKGDIPEGYSVSREKKERFSLILESASTNQTSMYLCASSDSRRTSGRGNEQYFGPGTRLTVT.

This chain joins TRBV5-4 and TRBJ1-2; a possible D gene is TRBD1 (5 bases). Germline V gene sequence: CDR1 SGHNT, CDR2 YYREEE (reference sequence). The CDR3 contains 17 residues. The V gene lost 4 bases and the J gene lost 5 bases, with 24 bases spanning the gap. DNA of the CDR3: TGTGCCAGCAGCGGGGTCCAGGCAGGGCCCCAAGGATATGGCTACACCTTC. Its protein product is CASSGVQAGPQGYGYTF. The whole variable domain, filled in from reference TRBV5-4 and TRBJ1-2, reads ETGVTQSPTHLIKTRGQQVTLRCSSQSGHNTVSWYQQALGQGPQFIFQYYREEENGRGNFPPRFSGLQFPNYSSELNVNALELDDSALYLCASSGVQAGPQGYGYTFGSGTRLTVV.

V gene TRBV3-1 (or the pseudogene TRBV3-2) combines with J gene TRBJ2-7, with D unresolved. V was trimmed by 4 bases and J by 3 bases, leaving 13 bases between them. This CDR3 spans 14 amino acids. The germline CDR1 and CDR2 sequences are LGHDT and YNNKEL (reference sequence). In nucleotides, the CDR3 is TGTGCCAGCAGCCGTACCGACACCGGCTACGAGCAGTACTTC. Translation gives CASSRTDTGYEQYF.

The chain joins TRBV2 to TRBJ2-1, with 9 bases matching TRBD1. Trimming took 10 bases from V and 8 from J; bases not matched to a gene: 15. The CDR3 sequence is 15 residues long. Per germline, CDR1 SNHLY and CDR2 FYNNEI. DNA of the CDR3: TGTGCCAACTCCCCATCCGGGACAGGGATGCATGAGCAGTTCTTC. Amino acid sequence: CANSPSGTGMHEQFF.

This clone was picked up one time. The chain carries TRBV3-1 (or the pseudogene TRBV3-2) and TRBJ1-6, with 9 positions matching TRBD1. Germline CDR1 and CDR2: LGHDT and YNNKEL (reference sequence). CDR3 length: 18 amino acids. The ends lost 1 base at V and 9 bases at J; junction bases unmatched: 13. The CDR3 nucleotides are TGTGCCAGCAGCCAAGTAAGAACAGGGGGCTCGGGGGGTTCACCCCTCCACTTT. It translates to CASSQVRTGGSGGSPLHF.